The 32 T cell receptor beta chains reported below all come from one sample, sequenced in a study of T-cell reconstitution after alpha-beta-depleted transplantation in children. Unique molecular identifiers were built into the TCRbeta library. TCRdb itself ran the PCR reads through MiXCR, one entry per CDR3 protein. The table shows 700,000 to 950,000 distinct CDR3 sequences, with approximately 15% occurring only once. The sample in question was PBMCs, mostly from graft donor cells, obtained 360 days after TCRalphabeta/CD19-depleted stem cell transplant. All receptors derive from a male patient between 5 and 17 years old who had a stem cell transplant for acute lymphoblastic leukemia, so the T cells may come from the graft donor.

The rearrangement joins TRBV24-1 to TRBJ2-2, with D hard to call. V was pared by 4 bases and J by 0 bases, with 14 bases between. The CDR3 consists of 17 residues. Germline V gene sequence: CDR1 KGHDR, CDR2 SFDVKD. The CDR3 loop reads CATSDAQYPANTGELFF. CDR3 coding DNA: TGTGCCACCAGTGACGCCCAGTACCCCGCGAACACCGGGGAGCTGTTTTTT.

This clonotype occurred a few times. The J gene is TRBJ2-3, the V gene TRBV2, with D unresolved. Trimming took 3 bases from V and 2 from J, leaving 12 bases between them. Germline CDR1 SNHLY, CDR2 FYNNEI. The CDR3 runs 15 residues. The CDR3 bases are TGTGCCAGCAGTGATCTAGGCCAGGCCACAGATACGCAGTATTTT. Protein sequence: CASSDLGQATDTQYF.

CDR3 nucleotide sequence: TGTGCCAGCAGACCGACAGGAACCTACGAGCAGTACTTC. Its translation: CASRPTGTYEQYF. The rearrangement links TRBV12-3 or TRBV12-4 to TRBJ2-7, with D maybe TRBD1 (6 bases). CDR3 size: 13 residues. With 6 bases removed from V and 2 bases from J, the gap between germline ends came to 11 bases.

The CDR3 loop reads CAIKGAGGHQETQYF. The CDR3 DNA follows: TGTGCCATCAAGGGGGCGGGAGGCCACCAAGAGACCCAGTACTTC. The V call is TRBV10-3, the J call TRBJ2-5; D is possibly TRBD2 (8 bases). This CDR3 comprises 15 residues. Germline lookup yields CDR1 ENHRY and CDR2 SYGVKD. The V end was cut by 7 bases, the J end by 0 bases, with 15 bases between.

The chain combines TRBV27 with TRBJ2-7, with 9 positions matching TRBD1. The junction had 3 bases not matched to a gene; V was cut back by 4 bases and J by 5 bases. CDR1 and CDR2 (germline): MNHEY, SMNVEV (reference sequence). The CDR3 runs 13 residues. DNA for the CDR3: TGTGCCAGCAGTTGGGACAGGGTCAACGAGCAGTACTTC. As protein: CASSWDRVNEQYF.

The gene calls are TRBV29-1 and TRBJ1-2, with D perhaps matching TRBD1 (5 bases). The CDR3 has 14 residues. Trimming pared 4 bases from V and 0 bases from J, leaving 12 bases between. Germline-derived CDR1 and CDR2 are SQVTM and ANQGSEA. The CDR3: CSVANTGANYGYTF. The CDR3, as DNA: TGCAGCGTTGCCAATACAGGAGCTAACTATGGCTACACCTTC.

This clonotype occurred a few times. The chain joins TRBV13 to TRBJ2-3; 9 nucleotides agree with TRBD2. Germline CDR1 is PRHDT and CDR2 is FYEKMQ (reference sequence). The CDR3 covers 16 residues. V shed 5 bases, J shed 1 base, and the junction held 7 bases outside the gene matches. CDR3 amino acids: CASSTRLAEGTDTQYF. In DNA, the CDR3 is TGTGCCAGCAGCACCCGACTAGCGGAGGGCACAGATACGCAGTATTTT.

In this sample, this clonotype turned up a few times. The chain combines TRBV7-8 with TRBJ2-1; no definite D call. In germline, CDR1 is SGHVS, CDR2 FQNEAQ. The germline V and J ends were trimmed by 4 bases and 9 bases, with 16 bases remaining between them. The CDR3 sequence is 14 residues long. The chain's CDR3 is CASSSTNGWVEQFF. The CDR3, as DNA: TGTGCCAGCAGCTCTACAAACGGGTGGGTTGAGCAGTTCTTC. Variable domain in full (rest from reference TRBV7-8 and TRBJ2-1): GAGVSQSPRYKVAKRGQDVALRCDPISGHVSLFWYQQALGQGPEFLTYFQNEAQLDKSGLPSDRFFAERPEGSVSTLKIQRTQQEDSAVYLCASSSTNGWVEQFFGPGTRLTVL.

This chain joins TRBV16 and TRBJ1-2; possibly TRBD1 for D (5 bases). The CDR3 sequence is 14 residues long. Germline CDR1 KGHSY, CDR2 FQNENV. The V gene lost 3 bases and the J gene lost 6 bases, with 14 bases spanning the gap. CDR3 nucleotide sequence: TGTGCCAGCAGCCACCCATTGGGGGATGATGGCTACACCTTC. Residues: CASSHPLGDDGYTF. Filled out from reference TRBV16 and TRBJ1-2, the complete variable domain reads GEEVAQTPKHLVRGEGQKAKLYCAPIKGHSYVFWYQQVLKNEFKFLISFQNENVFDETGMPKERFSAKCLPNSPCSLEIQATKLEDSAVYFCASSHPLGDDGYTFGSGTRLTVV.

Concerning this clonotype itself: The CDR3 does not close with the conserved phenylalanine or tryptophan, likely indicating a read error. The rearrangement links TRBV7-2 to TRBJ2-1; D not certain. With 5 bases removed from V and 4 bases from J, the gap between germline ends came to 12 bases. The CDR3 totals 14 residues. The V gene's germline CDR1 is SGHTA and CDR2 FQGNSA. The DNA for the CDR3 is TGTGCCAGCAGCGTTACATTAGCATACAATGAGCAGTTCTCC. Translating it yields CASSVTLAYNEQFS.

This clonotype occurred once. The chain links TRBV27 to TRBJ2-7; D ambiguous. Trimming shortened V by 8 bases and J by 2 bases, and 10 bases separated the two germline ends. The CDR3 spans 12 residues. Germline CDR1 reads MNHEY; CDR2 reads SMNVEV (reference sequence). The CDR3 coding sequence is TGTGCCAGCGCCCACACGGCCTACGAGCAGTACTTC. Translation gives CASAHTAYEQYF.

The chain carries TRBV5-1 and TRBJ2-2; 11 bases match TRBD2. The length of the CDR3 is 15 residues. The germline gives CDR1 SGHRS, CDR2 YFSETQ. After removal of 6 bases from V and 2 bases from J, the junction contained 3 bases not matched to a gene. CDR3 in amino acids: CASIGTSGNTGELFF. CDR3 in DNA: TGCGCCAGCATTGGGACTAGCGGTAACACCGGGGAGCTGTTTTTT.

The chain has TRBV28 and TRBJ2-1; 12 nucleotides line up with TRBD2. The CDR3 covers 16 residues. Germline CDR1 reads MDHEN; CDR2 reads SYDVKM. V shed 6 bases and J 6 bases; nucleotides not matched to a gene: 9. As DNA, the CDR3 is TGTGCCAGCAGGTACGCTGGGACTAGCGGGTCCAATGAGCAGTTCTTC. Amino acid sequence: CASRYAGTSGSNEQFF.

The chain joins TRBV12-3 or TRBV12-4 to TRBJ2-2; D unresolved. This CDR3 region has 14 residues. The ends were cut back, 3 bases at V and 7 bases at J, with 12 bases in the middle. CDR3: CASSFGSFVGELFF. The CDR3 nucleotides read TGTGCCAGCAGTTTTGGCTCTTTTGTCGGGGAGCTGTTTTTT.

This clonotype was picked up a small number of times. The rearrangement joins TRBV9 to TRBJ2-1; TRBD2 matches at 14 bases. The CDR3 is made up of 16 amino acids. Germline V gene sequence: CDR1 SGDLS, CDR2 YYNGEE. Trimming at V came to 3 bases and at J to 10 bases, leaving 9 bases not matched to a gene. CDR3 residues: CASSALGTSGRPEQFF. As DNA, the CDR3 is TGTGCCAGCAGCGCATTAGGGACTAGCGGGAGACCCGAGCAGTTCTTC.

DNA of the CDR3: TGCAGCGTAACCGGGACATCGGGTTCACCCCTCCACTTT. Protein product: CSVTGTSGSPLHF. The genes are TRBV29-1 and TRBJ1-6; tentative D call: TRBD1 (6 bases). Trimming pared 6 bases from V and 9 bases from J, leaving 15 bases between. This CDR3 has 13 residues. Germline CDR1 and CDR2: SQVTM and ANQGSEA.

This clonotype was counted many times. The chain uses TRBV5-1 and TRBJ2-7, with unresolved D. The CDR3 is made up of 13 amino acids. Germline CDR1 reads SGHRS; CDR2 reads YFSETQ. V was clipped by 2 bases and J by 3 bases, with 9 bases between them. The CDR3 loop is CASSFGRFYEQYF. The CDR3 bases are TGCGCCAGCAGCTTCGGACGGTTCTACGAGCAGTACTTC.

This clonotype was recorded a few times. The chain has TRBV5-1 and TRBJ2-7; 7 bases are shared with TRBD2. The V gene's germline CDR1 is SGHRS and CDR2 YFSETQ. Germline trimming cut 7 bases from V and 5 bases from J; bases unmatched to any gene: 6. The CDR3 loop spans 12 amino acids. The CDR3 nucleotides are TGCGCCAGCCGTTTCCGGGGGGACGAGCAGTACTTC. It translates to CASRFRGDEQYF.

This clonotype appeared a few times. The chain joins TRBV10-3 to TRBJ2-7, with 13 bases aligning to TRBD2. V lost 4 bases and J lost 3; bases outside the gene matches: 9. Per germline, CDR1 ENHRY and CDR2 SYGVKD. The length of the CDR3 is 17 residues. The CDR3 spells CAISGTGTSGVVYEQYF. CDR3 DNA: TGTGCCATCAGTGGAACCGGGACTAGCGGGGTCGTCTACGAGCAGTACTTC.

This rearrangement joins TRBV5-1 to TRBJ2-3, with unresolved D. Germline CDR1 SGHRS, CDR2 YFSETQ. This CDR3 contains 15 residues. The V gene lost 1 base and the J gene lost 0 bases, with 9 bases spanning the gap. The CDR3 protein is CASSLTQLSTDTQYF. In DNA form, the CDR3 reads TGCGCCAGCAGCTTGACGCAGCTGAGCACAGATACGCAGTATTTT.

This clonotype has just a few counts. V usage is TRBV28 and J usage is TRBJ1-5, with TRBD1 matching over 7 bases. The germline CDR1 and CDR2 sequences are MDHEN and SYDVKM. The CDR3 is 16 amino acids. The V segment lost 5 bases and the J segment 4 bases; nucleotides outside the gene matches: 11. CDR3 sequence reads: CASSLPQGGTNQPQHF. CDR3 DNA sequence: TGTGCCAGCAGTCTCCCCCAGGGGGGAACTAATCAGCCCCAGCATTTT.

The chain combines TRBV20-1 with TRBJ1-5; D perhaps matches TRBD1 (5 bases). The germline V and J ends were trimmed by 6 bases and 0 bases, with 15 bases remaining between them. From germline, CDR1 is DFQATT and CDR2 SNEGSKA (reference sequence). This CDR3 has 15 residues. The CDR3 DNA reads TGCAGTGCCAGACGCCGGGGGGATAGCAATCAGCCCCAGCATTTT. Amino acids: CSARRRGDSNQPQHF.

This clonotype was picked up many times. This chain uses TRBV4-2 with TRBJ2-5; TRBD2 is a possible D gene (5 bases). This CDR3 has 15 residues. Germline V gives CDR1 LGHNA, CDR2 YNFKEQ. Trimming shortened V by 4 bases and J by 0 bases, and 12 bases separated the two germline ends. CDR3 region: CASSRVVGDQETQYF. The CDR3 nucleotides are TGTGCCAGCAGCCGGGTGGTCGGGGACCAAGAGACCCAGTACTTC.

V is TRBV20-1 and J is TRBJ2-1; 8 nucleotides align to TRBD2. The V segment lost 1 base and the J segment 8 bases; nucleotides outside the gene matches: 10. The CDR3 consists of 15 residues. Germline V gene data show CDR1 as DFQATT and CDR2 as SNEGSKA (reference sequence). The CDR3 is CSARGGTGGFDEQFF. CDR3 coding DNA: TGCAGTGCTAGAGGGGGAACGGGAGGGTTCGATGAGCAGTTCTTC.

In this sample, this clonotype turned up a few times. This rearrangement joins TRBV7-3 to TRBJ2-1; D unclear. The V gene lost 5 bases and the J gene lost 4 bases, with 12 bases spanning the gap. Per the germline V gene, CDR1 is SGHTA and CDR2 is FQGTGA. The CDR3 runs 14 residues. CDR3 protein: CASSLLPRYNEQFF. CDR3 nucleotide sequence: TGTGCCAGCAGCCTCCTCCCCCGATACAATGAGCAGTTCTTC.

A word on this clonotype: Just one base apart from a much larger clone, this may be a read error. V gene TRBV9 combines with J gene TRBJ1-1, with D perhaps TRBD1 (5 bases). CDR1 and CDR2 (germline): SGDLS, YYNGEE. V lost 0 bases and J 3 bases, leaving 6 bases between the germline ends. This CDR3 region has 13 residues. The CDR3 loop is CASSVAGDTEAFF. CDR3 nucleotide sequence: TGTGCCAGCAGCGTAGCGGGGGACACTGAAGCTTTCTTT.

J is TRBJ2-3 and V is TRBV1; the table's D call of TRBD2 was not tested on the DNA. TRBV1 is given as a pseudogene. The CDR3 contains 14 residues. CDR3 sequence (DNA): TGCACCAGCAGCCAACAAGCGGACACAGATACGCAGTATTTT. Encoded protein: CTSSQQADTDTQYF.

This clonotype was found many times. The V and J genes are TRBV4-1 and TRBJ2-5, with D maybe TRBD1 (6 bases). Germline V gene lookup returns CDR1 MGHRA and CDR2 YSYEKL. The length of the CDR3 is 14 residues. Trimming stripped 6 bases from V and 2 bases from J, with 13 bases between. Here the CDR3 reads CASSQGPYQETQYF. The DNA of the CDR3 is TGCGCCAGCAGTCAGGGGCCTTATCAAGAGACCCAGTACTTC.

The chain has TRBV5-1 and TRBJ2-7; D gene ambiguous. The V end lost 4 bases, the J end lost 5 bases, and 13 bases lay between the germline ends. The length of the CDR3 is 13 residues. Germline assignment: CDR1 SGHRS and CDR2 YFSETQ. The CDR3 sequence: CASSPWSSHEQYF. The CDR3 bases are TGCGCCAGCAGCCCCTGGAGTTCCCACGAGCAGTACTTC.

The V and J genes are TRBV5-1 and TRBJ2-1; TRBD1 matches at 10 bases. The CDR3 has 20 amino acids. With V trimmed by 0 bases and J by 0 bases, 12 bases remained unmatched. Germline CDR1 reads SGHRS; CDR2 reads YFSETQ. Here the CDR3 reads CASSLVLGGQGFSSYNEQFF. The CDR3 nucleotides are TGCGCCAGCAGCTTGGTTTTAGGGGGACAGGGGTTTAGCTCCTACAATGAGCAGTTCTTC.

J is TRBJ2-5 and V is TRBV28; 9 positions match TRBD1. Germline CDR1 reads MDHEN; CDR2 reads SYDVKM. The CDR3 totals 17 residues. V trimming: 10 bases; J trimming: 3 bases; junction bases outside the gene matches: 18. In nucleotides, the CDR3 is TGTGCCATACGCACTGGGGCTACAGGGGGCGCTGAAGAGACCCAGTACTTC. It yields the protein CAIRTGATGGAEETQYF.

V is TRBV20-1 and J is TRBJ2-5, with TRBD1 matching 10 bases. Germline V gene sequence: CDR1 DFQATT, CDR2 SNEGSKA (reference sequence). The junction had 4 bases not matched to a gene; V was cut back by 1 base and J by 2 bases. This CDR3 spans 15 amino acids. Here the CDR3 DNA reads TGCAGTGCTAGAGGACAGGGGGCGGTTCAAGAGACCCAGTACTTC. This translates into CSARGQGAVQETQYF.